Following are 26 T cell receptor beta chains from one sample sequenced in a study of Tregs in tolerant kidney transplant recipients. Mixed chimerism was transient after nonmyeloablative marrow transplants from related graft donors. TCRdb keeps only in-frame clones here, not all; method: immunoSEQ multiplex PCR. Here the sample spans around 50,000 clones, around nine tenths being singletons. This specimen consisted of CD8+ T cells from blood (PBMCs), obtained 12 months after the transplant. The receptors stem from a human patient who received a combined kidney and bone marrow transplant. T cells may partly derive from the graft donor.

The J gene is TRBJ1-5, the V gene TRBV4-3; a possible D gene is TRBD1 (6 bases). Looked up from germline, CDR1 is LGHNA and CDR2 is YSLEER. Trimming took 0 bases from V and 4 from J, leaving 13 bases between them. The CDR3 sequence is 16 residues long. The CDR3 spells CASSQEWGQGNQPQHF. The CDR3 bases are TGCGCCAGCAGCCAAGAATGGGGGCAAGGGAATCAGCCCCAGCATTTT.

This chain connects TRBV4-2 to TRBJ2-1; 9 bases are shared with TRBD2. CDR1 is LGHNA, CDR2 YNFKEQ, per germline. Trimming at V came to 1 base and at J to 4 bases, leaving 11 bases not matched to a gene. The CDR3 has 18 residues. The CDR3 DNA sequence: TGTGCCAGCAGCCAAGCCGCGGTAGCGGGAGTGGGGTACAATGAGCAGTTCTTC. Translated: CASSQAAVAGVGYNEQFF.

The genes are TRBV5-1 and TRBJ2-3; tentative D call: TRBD2 (5 bases). This CDR3 comprises 15 residues. From germline, CDR1 is SGHRS and CDR2 YFSETQ. Trimming removed 3 bases from V and 5 bases from J, with 16 bases in between. Written as DNA, the CDR3 is TGCGCCAGCAGCTCGCCCGGGGTCGAGGGAGATACGCAGTATTTT. Amino acids: CASSSPGVEGDTQYF.

The CDR3 region is CASGASSYEQYF. The CDR3 nucleotides read TGTGCCAGCGGGGCGAGCTCCTACGAGCAGTACTTC. The rearrangement joins TRBV13 to TRBJ2-7; D perhaps matches TRBD1 (5 bases). The length of the CDR3 is 12 residues. Trimming took off 8 bases at V and 0 bases at J, with 8 bases between the two ends. The germline V gene has CDR1 PRHDT and CDR2 FYEKMQ (reference sequence).

The CDR3 sequence is CASSTAGEAFF. The CDR3 coding sequence is TGCGCCAGCAGCACCGCAGGTGAAGCTTTCTTT. This chain uses TRBV5-1 with TRBJ1-1; D is unresolved. Trimming took off 4 bases at V and 7 bases at J, with 8 bases between the two ends. CDR1 and CDR2 from the germline V gene are SGHRS and YFSETQ. This CDR3 region has 11 residues. The entire variable domain, with the rest obtained from reference TRBV5-1 and TRBJ1-1, is as follows: KAGVTQTPRYLIKTRGQQVTLSCSPISGHRSVSWYQQTPGQGLQFLFEYFSETQRNKGNFPGRFSGRQFSNSRSEMNVSTLELGDSALYLCASSTAGEAFFGQGTRLTVV.

The V call is TRBV19, the J call TRBJ2-1, with 8 nucleotides matching TRBD2. This CDR3 is 13 amino acids long. Germline V gene data show CDR1 as LNHDA and CDR2 as SQIVND (reference sequence). V was pared by 11 bases and J by 8 bases, with 11 bases of the junction left unmatched. CDR3 nucleotides: TGTGCCGTCGCCGGGGGGGGTTTCGATGAGCAGTTCTTC. Protein sequence: CAVAGGGFDEQFF. Full variable domain (missing parts from reference TRBV19 and TRBJ2-1): DGGITQSPKYLFRKEGQNVTLSCEQNLNHDAMYWYRQDPGQGLRLIYYSQIVNDFQKGDIAEGYSVSREKKESFPLTVTSAQKNPTAFYLCAVAGGGFDEQFFGPGTRLTVL.

The CDR3 loop is CASSPVVGAGETQYF. The CDR3 nucleotides read TGTGCCAGTAGTCCTGTCGTGGGGGCCGGGGAGACCCAGTACTTC. This chain connects TRBV19 to TRBJ2-5; possible D gene TRBD1, 6 bases. Germline V gene sequence: CDR1 LNHDA, CDR2 SQIVND (reference sequence). There are 15 residues in the CDR3. Trimming cost V 5 bases and J 5 bases, with 18 bases left between them.

The table lists this clone with a count of one. The V gene is TRBV13, the J gene TRBJ2-7, with 7 bases identical to TRBD2. The V and J ends lost 5 bases and 0 bases, in that order; junction bases with no gene match: 4. The CDR3 totals 14 residues. Germline lookup yields CDR1 PRHDT and CDR2 FYEKMQ (reference sequence). CDR3 nucleotide sequence: TGTGCCAGCAGCCCCCGGACTAGCTCCTACGAGCAGTACTTC. Amino acid sequence: CASSPRTSSYEQYF.

The V and J genes are TRBV9 and TRBJ2-7; 11 bases map to TRBD1. CDR3 length equals 15 residues. V was clipped by 2 bases and J by 2 bases; unmatched bases: 3. CDR1 is SGDLS, CDR2 YYNGEE, per germline. The CDR3 sequence: CASSVTGQGAYEQYF. In nucleotides, the CDR3 is TGTGCCAGCAGCGTTACGGGACAGGGGGCCTACGAGCAGTACTTC.

This clone has a single count. V is TRBV13 and J is TRBJ1-2; weak D call: TRBD1 (6 bases). Trimming left V 5 bases short and J 3 bases short, with 13 bases between. The CDR3 length is 14 residues. CDR1 and CDR2 (germline): PRHDT, FYEKMQ (reference sequence). The CDR3: CASSTRGLDYGYTF. The CDR3 coding sequence is TGTGCCAGCAGCACCAGGGGATTGGACTATGGCTACACCTTC.

V is TRBV9 and J is TRBJ2-5; 10 nucleotides match TRBD1. The CDR3 is 20 residues long. Germline V gene sequence: CDR1 SGDLS, CDR2 YYNGEE. V gave up 4 bases and J gave up 0 bases; unmatched junction bases: 18. This CDR3 reads CASSSPGQGTGAVYQETQYF. CDR3 bases: TGTGCCAGCAGCTCACCGGGACAGGGGACGGGGGCCGTTTACCAAGAGACCCAGTACTTC.

J is TRBJ2-7 and V is TRBV7-3, with 13 bases aligning to TRBD2. CDR1 is SGHTA, CDR2 FQGTGA, per germline. Trimming at V came to 5 bases and at J to 1 base, leaving 2 bases not matched to a gene. The CDR3 length is 15 residues. The DNA for the CDR3 is TGTGCCAGCAGCCTACTAGCGGGGGGGTCCTACGAGCAGTACTTC. It codes for CASSLLAGGSYEQYF.

This sequence joins TRBV6-5 and TRBJ2-7, with D tentatively TRBD1 (5 bases). Germline CDR1 and CDR2: MNHEY and SVGAGI. Trimming cost V 0 bases and J 2 bases, with 14 bases left between them. The CDR3 is made up of 16 amino acids. In DNA form, the CDR3 reads TGTGCCAGCAGTTACTCAACCGGACAACGAGCCTACGAGCAGTACTTC. It translates to CASSYSTGQRAYEQYF.

This clone was observed a few times. The chain is built from TRBV7-8 and TRBJ1-1; the D is unclear. This CDR3 has 13 amino acids. Germline assignment: CDR1 SGHVS and CDR2 FQNEAQ. The V gene lost 2 bases and the J gene lost 4 bases, with 8 bases spanning the gap. The CDR3 sequence is CASSLPGITEAFF. The DNA for the CDR3 is TGTGCCAGCAGCTTACCCGGGATCACTGAAGCTTTCTTT.

The chain joins TRBV19 to TRBJ2-1, with D possibly being TRBD2 (7 bases). Germline assignment: CDR1 LNHDA and CDR2 SQIVND (reference sequence). V lost 11 bases to trimming and J lost 6 bases, with 17 bases between them. This CDR3 region has 13 residues. DNA of the CDR3: TGTGCCGCCGATCGGGGGGCAGGCAATGAGCAGTTCTTC. Translating it yields CAADRGAGNEQFF.

CDR3 sequence (DNA): TGCGCCAGCAGCCAAAGGGACAAGACATCCTCCTACGAGCAGTACTTC. As protein: CASSQRDKTSSYEQYF. This sequence joins TRBV5-1 and TRBJ2-7; D is perhaps TRBD1 (6 bases). The germline V gene has CDR1 SGHRS and CDR2 YFSETQ. The CDR3 runs to 16 residues. V shed 4 bases and J shed 0 bases, with 17 bases lying between them.

The rearrangement uses TRBV30 and TRBJ1-5; 8 nucleotides match TRBD1. The CDR3 spans 14 residues. The junction had 7 bases not matched to a gene; V was cut back by 5 bases and J by 4 bases. Germline V gene lookup returns CDR1 GTSNPN and CDR2 SVGIG (reference sequence). The CDR3 here is CAWGQGLKNQPQHF. The CDR3 nucleotides read TGTGCCTGGGGACAGGGCCTAAAGAATCAGCCCCAGCATTTT.

The rearrangement joins TRBV5-6 to TRBJ2-1; TRBD2 is a possible D gene (5 bases). Trimming stripped 4 bases from V and 7 bases from J, with 15 bases between. Germline V CDR1 and CDR2: SGHDT, YYEEEE. This CDR3 comprises 14 residues. The CDR3, as DNA: TGTGCCAGCAGCCCCCGGAGGACTCCGAATGAGCAGTTCTTC. Protein sequence: CASSPRRTPNEQFF.

The chain joins TRBV13 to TRBJ2-3; 15 nucleotides match TRBD2. Germline V gives CDR1 PRHDT, CDR2 FYEKMQ (reference sequence). This CDR3 is 19 amino acids long. The trim removed 3 bases at V and 4 bases at J, leaving 11 bases unmatched. This CDR3 is CASSFGLAGGPGSADTQYF. The CDR3, as DNA: TGTGCCAGCAGCTTCGGACTAGCGGGAGGGCCGGGCTCCGCAGATACGCAGTATTTT.

CDR3 bases: TGTGCCAGCAGTTATACATTGAACACTGAAGCTTTCTTT. Its protein product is CASSYTLNTEAFF. The chain has TRBV6-4 and TRBJ1-1; D is unresolved. Germline lookup yields CDR1 MRHNA and CDR2 SNTAGT. The length of the CDR3 is 13 residues. Trimming stripped 5 bases from V and 0 bases from J, with 7 bases between.

J is TRBJ2-3 and V is TRBV23-1; possible D gene TRBD1, 5 bases. TRBV23-1 is an ORF for which the function is uncertain. Trimming pared 6 bases from V and 0 bases from J, leaving 19 bases between. This CDR3 region has 17 residues. CDR3 sequence: CASRNEPQGMSTDTQYF. DNA of the CDR3: TGCGCCAGCAGGAACGAACCTCAGGGAATGAGCACAGATACGCAGTATTTT.

The rearrangement uses TRBV4-1 and TRBJ2-1; 7 nucleotides match TRBD2. Trimming removed 0 bases from V and 0 bases from J; junction bases left unmatched: 5. The CDR3 spans 17 residues. Germline CDR1 MGHRA, CDR2 YSYEKL. Written as DNA, the CDR3 is TGCGCCAGCAGCCAAGAACCGGGAGGTTTCTCCTACAATGAGCAGTTCTTC. Its translation is CASSQEPGGFSYNEQFF.

With regard to this clone: The sample carries other DNA sequences with the same CDR3. This chain connects TRBV4-1 to TRBJ1-3; possibly TRBD1 for D (5 bases). V lost 0 bases, J lost 0 bases, and 9 bases lay in between. The CDR3 totals 16 residues. Germline V gene data show CDR1 as MGHRA and CDR2 as YSYEKL. The CDR3 loop is CASSQDSGGSGNTIYF. CDR3 DNA: TGCGCCAGCAGCCAAGATTCGGGGGGCTCTGGAAACACCATATATTTT.

As DNA, the CDR3 is TGTGCCAGCAGCTTGCGACTAGCGATCTTCGAGCAGTACTTC. Translation: CASSLRLAIFEQYF. The chain is built from TRBV7-8 and TRBJ2-7, with 8 bases that match TRBD2. The CDR3 totals 14 residues. CDR1 SGHVS and CDR2 FQNEAQ come from the germline V gene. V lost 3 bases, J lost 6 bases, and 7 bases stayed unmatched.

The chain couples TRBV19 to TRBJ1-2, with D possibly TRBD1 on 6 matching bases. Trimming removed 10 bases from V and 8 bases from J, with 17 bases in between. The CDR3 has 12 amino acids. Per the germline V gene, CDR1 is LNHDA and CDR2 is SQIVND (reference sequence). CDR3 coding DNA: TGTGCCACCCGAGCGGGGGGGCTCGGCTACACCTTC. Its translation: CATRAGGLGYTF.

Notes on this clone: One end of the junction does not line up with germline, which may come from a read error. The rearrangement uses TRBV2 and TRBJ2-2; tentatively, D is TRBD1 (5 bases). Germline V lookup: CDR1 SNHLY, CDR2 FYNNEI. The CDR3 spans 14 residues. CDR3 DNA sequence: TGCGCTATGGACACCAGGAGAGACACCGGGGAGCTGTTTTTT. This gives the protein CAMDTRRDTGELFF.